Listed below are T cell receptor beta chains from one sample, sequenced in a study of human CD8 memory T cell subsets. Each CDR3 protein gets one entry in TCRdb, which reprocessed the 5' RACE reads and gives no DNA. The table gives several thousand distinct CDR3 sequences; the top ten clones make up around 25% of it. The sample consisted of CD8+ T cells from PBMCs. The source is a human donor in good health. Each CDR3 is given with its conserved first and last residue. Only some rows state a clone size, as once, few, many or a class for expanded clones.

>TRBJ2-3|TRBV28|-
CASRPVAGESTDTQYF
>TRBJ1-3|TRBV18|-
CASSPLDPGTGLRNTIYF
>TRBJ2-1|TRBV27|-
CASSWTGVNEQFF
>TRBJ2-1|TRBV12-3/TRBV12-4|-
CASLAIWNEQFF
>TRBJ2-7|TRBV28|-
CASSGTETYEQYF
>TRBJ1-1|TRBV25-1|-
CASSALRAMNTEAFF
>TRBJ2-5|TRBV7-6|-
CASSPLFGGQQETQYF
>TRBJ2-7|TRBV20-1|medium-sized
CSAREQGQGGEQYF
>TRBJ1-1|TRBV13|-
CASSSLRGGLNTEAFF
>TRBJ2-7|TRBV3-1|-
CASSRDRYEQYF
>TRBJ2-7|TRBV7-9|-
CASSPSIAGGLYEQYF
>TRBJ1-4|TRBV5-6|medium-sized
CASSLRRPRQGQDSTNEKLFF
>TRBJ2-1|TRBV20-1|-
CSAKDRDSPYDEQFF
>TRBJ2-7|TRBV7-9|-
CASSSPARGVPYEQYF
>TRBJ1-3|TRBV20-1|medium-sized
CSARGDRSSGNTIYF
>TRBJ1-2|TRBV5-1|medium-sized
CASGQGISDGYTF
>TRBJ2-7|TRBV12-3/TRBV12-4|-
CASSPSLRVEQYF
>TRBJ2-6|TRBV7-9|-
CASSSPGQPRAGANVLTF
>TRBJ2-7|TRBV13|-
CASSTARFAYEQYF
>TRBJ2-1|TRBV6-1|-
CAGGRDGNEQFF
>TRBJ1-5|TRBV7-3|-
CASSNREGQPQHF
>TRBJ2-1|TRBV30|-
CAWGPGLAGGPGNEQFF
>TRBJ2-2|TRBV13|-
CASSPPGGLGELFF
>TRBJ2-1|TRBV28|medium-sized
CASSLGGIAGYNEQFF
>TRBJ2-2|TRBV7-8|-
CASSRLEGETNTGELFF
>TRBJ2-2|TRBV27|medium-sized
CASSWQGSTGELFF
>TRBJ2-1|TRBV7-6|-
CASSLGSLAGVEQFF
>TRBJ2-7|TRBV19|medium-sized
CATSAGWEEQYF
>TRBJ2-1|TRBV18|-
CASSRQGPASYNEQFF
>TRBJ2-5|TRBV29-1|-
CSVGGWDPGETQYF
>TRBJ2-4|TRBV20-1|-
CSALREAKNIQYF
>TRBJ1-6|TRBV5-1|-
CASSLTARQPNSPLHF
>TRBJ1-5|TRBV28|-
CASSLDGLQGQPQHF
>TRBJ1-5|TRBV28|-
CASADRNSNQPQHF
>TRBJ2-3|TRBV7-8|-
CASSSRDREGGTQYF
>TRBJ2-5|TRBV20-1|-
CSARVSDIRGKETQYF
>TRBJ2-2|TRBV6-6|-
CASSYSAVNTGELFF
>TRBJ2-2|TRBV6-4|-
CASSDSPNTGELFF
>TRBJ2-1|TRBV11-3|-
CASSLSGTTYNEQFF
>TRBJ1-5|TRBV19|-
CARTEGAGGQPQHF